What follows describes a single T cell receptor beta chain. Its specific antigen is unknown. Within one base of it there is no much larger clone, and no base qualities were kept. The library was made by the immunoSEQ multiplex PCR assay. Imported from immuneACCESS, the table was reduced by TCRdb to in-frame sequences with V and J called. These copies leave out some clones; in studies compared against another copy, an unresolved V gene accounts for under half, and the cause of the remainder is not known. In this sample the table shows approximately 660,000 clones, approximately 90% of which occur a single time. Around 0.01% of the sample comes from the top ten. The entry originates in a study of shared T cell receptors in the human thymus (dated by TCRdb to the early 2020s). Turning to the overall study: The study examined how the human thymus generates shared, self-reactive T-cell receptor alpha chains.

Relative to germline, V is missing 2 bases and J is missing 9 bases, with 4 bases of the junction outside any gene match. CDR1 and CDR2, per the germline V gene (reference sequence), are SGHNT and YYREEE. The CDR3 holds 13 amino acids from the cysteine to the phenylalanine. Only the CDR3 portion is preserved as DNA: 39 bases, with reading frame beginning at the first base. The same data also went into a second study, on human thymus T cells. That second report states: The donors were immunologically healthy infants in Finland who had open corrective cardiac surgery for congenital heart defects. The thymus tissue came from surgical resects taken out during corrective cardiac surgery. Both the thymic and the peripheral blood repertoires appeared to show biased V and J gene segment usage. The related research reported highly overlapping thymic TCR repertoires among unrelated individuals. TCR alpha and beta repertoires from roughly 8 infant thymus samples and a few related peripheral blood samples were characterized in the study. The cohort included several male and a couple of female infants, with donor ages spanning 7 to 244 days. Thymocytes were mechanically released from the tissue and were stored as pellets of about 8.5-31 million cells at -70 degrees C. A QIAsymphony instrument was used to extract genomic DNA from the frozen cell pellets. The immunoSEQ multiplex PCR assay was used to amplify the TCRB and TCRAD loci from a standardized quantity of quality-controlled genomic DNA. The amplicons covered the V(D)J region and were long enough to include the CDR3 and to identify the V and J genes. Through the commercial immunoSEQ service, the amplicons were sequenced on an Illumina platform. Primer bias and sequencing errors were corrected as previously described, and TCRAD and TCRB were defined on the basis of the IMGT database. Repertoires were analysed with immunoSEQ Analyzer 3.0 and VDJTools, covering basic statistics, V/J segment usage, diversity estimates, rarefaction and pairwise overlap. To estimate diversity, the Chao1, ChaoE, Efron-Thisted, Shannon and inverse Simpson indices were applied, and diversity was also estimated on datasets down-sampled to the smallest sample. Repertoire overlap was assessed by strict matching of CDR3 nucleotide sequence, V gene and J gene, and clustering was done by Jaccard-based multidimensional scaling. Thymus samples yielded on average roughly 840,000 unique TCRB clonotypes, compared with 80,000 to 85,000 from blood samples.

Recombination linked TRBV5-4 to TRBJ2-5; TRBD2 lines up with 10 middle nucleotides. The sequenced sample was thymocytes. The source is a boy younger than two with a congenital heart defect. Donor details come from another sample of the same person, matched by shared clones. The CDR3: CASSFSSGRAQYF. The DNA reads TGTGCCAGCAGCTTTAGCAGCGGGAGGGCCCAGTACTTC.